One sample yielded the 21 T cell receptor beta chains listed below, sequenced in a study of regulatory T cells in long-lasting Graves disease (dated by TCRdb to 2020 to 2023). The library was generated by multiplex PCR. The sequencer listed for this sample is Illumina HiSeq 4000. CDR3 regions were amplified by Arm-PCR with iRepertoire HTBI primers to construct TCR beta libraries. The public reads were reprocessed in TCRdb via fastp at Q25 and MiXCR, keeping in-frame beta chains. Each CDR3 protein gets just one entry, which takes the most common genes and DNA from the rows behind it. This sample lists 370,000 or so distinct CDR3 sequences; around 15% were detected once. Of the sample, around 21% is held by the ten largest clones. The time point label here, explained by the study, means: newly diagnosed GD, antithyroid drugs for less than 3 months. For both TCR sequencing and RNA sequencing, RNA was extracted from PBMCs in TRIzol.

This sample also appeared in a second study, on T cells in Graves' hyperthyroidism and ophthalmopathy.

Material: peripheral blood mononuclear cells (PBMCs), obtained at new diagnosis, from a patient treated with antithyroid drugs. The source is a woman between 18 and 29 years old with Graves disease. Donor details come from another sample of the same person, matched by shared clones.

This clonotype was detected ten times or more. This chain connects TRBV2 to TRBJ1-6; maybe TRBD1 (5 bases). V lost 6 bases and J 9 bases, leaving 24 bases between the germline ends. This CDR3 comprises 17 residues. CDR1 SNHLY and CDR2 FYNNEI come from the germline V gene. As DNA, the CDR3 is TGTGCCAGCAGAGCGGGTACCGGGACGGTCAGAACTTCACCCCTCCACTTT. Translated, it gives CASRAGTGTVRTSPLHF.

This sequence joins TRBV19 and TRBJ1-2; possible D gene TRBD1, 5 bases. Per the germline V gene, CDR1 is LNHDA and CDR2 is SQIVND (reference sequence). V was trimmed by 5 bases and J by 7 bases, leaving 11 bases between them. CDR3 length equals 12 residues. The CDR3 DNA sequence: TGTGCCAGTAGTCCCAGGGAGGCTGGCTACACCTTC. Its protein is CASSPREAGYTF.

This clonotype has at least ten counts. CDR3 amino acids: CASSPGLSGGIRTDTQYF. Here the CDR3 DNA reads TGTGCCAGCTCACCGGGATTGAGCGGGGGAATACGAACAGATACGCAGTATTTT. The chain recombines TRBV18 with TRBJ2-3, with 8 bases lining up with TRBD2. Unmatched junction bases numbered 14, after V lost 3 bases and J lost 3 bases. CDR3 length: 18 residues. Germline loops: CDR1 KGHSH, CDR2 LQKENI.

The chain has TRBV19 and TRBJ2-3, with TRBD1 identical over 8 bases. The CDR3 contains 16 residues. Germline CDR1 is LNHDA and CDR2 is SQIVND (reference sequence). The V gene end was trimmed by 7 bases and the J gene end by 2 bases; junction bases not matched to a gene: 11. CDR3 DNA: TGTGCCAGTACCGATCAGGGGGCTTGGGACACAGATACGCAGTATTTT. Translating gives CASTDQGAWDTDTQYF.

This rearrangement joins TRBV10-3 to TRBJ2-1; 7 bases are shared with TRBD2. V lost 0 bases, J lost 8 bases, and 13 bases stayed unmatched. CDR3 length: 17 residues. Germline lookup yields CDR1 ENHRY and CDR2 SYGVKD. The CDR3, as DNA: TGTGCCATCAGTGAGTCGATTCTCGCGCGGGAGTTCGATGAGCAGTTCTTC. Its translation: CAISESILAREFDEQFF.

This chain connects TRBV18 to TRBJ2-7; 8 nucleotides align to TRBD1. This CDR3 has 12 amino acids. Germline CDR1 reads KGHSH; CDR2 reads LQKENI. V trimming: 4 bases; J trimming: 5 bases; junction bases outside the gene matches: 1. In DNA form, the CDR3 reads TGTGCCAGCTCACAACAGGGGGACGAGCAGTACTTC. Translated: CASSQQGDEQYF.

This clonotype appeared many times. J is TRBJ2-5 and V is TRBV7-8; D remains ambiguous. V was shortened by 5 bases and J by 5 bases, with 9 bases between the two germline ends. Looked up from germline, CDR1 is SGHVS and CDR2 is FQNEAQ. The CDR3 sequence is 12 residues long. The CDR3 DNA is TGTGCCAGCAGCCGGGCACGGGAGACCCAGTACTTC. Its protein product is CASSRARETQYF.

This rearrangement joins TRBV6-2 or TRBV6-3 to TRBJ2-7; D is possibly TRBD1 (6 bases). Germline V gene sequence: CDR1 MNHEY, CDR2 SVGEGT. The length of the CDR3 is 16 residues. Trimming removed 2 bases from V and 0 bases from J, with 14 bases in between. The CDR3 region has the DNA TGTGCCAGCAGTTACATTTCCCCGGACAGCTCCTACGAGCAGTACTTC. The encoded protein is CASSYISPDSSYEQYF.

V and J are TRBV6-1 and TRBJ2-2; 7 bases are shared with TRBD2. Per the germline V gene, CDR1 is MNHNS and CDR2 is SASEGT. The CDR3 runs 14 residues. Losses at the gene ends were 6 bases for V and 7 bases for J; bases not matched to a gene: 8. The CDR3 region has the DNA TGTGCCAGCAGGGGGGGGGTAAGGATCGGGGAGCTGTTTTTT. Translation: CASRGGVRIGELFF.

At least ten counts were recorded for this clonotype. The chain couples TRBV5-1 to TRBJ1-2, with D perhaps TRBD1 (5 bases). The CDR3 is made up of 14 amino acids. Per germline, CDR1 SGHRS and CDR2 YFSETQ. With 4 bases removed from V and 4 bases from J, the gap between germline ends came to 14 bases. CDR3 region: CASSPEGSSYGYTF. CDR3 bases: TGCGCCAGCAGCCCCGAGGGGTCCTCCTATGGCTACACCTTC.

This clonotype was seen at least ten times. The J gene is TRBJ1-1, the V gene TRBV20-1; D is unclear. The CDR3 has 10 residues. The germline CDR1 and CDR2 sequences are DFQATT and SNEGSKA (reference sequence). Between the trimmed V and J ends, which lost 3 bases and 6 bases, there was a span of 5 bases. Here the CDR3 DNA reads TGCAGTGCTAGTAGGGCTGAAGCTTTCTTT. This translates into CSASRAEAFF.

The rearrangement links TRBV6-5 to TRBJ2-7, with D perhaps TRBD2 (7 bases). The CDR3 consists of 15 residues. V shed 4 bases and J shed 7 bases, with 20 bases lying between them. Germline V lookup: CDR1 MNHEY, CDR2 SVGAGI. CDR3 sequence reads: CASSWGGTRLREQYF. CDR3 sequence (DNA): TGTGCCAGCAGTTGGGGAGGGACACGCCTTCGGGAGCAGTACTTC.

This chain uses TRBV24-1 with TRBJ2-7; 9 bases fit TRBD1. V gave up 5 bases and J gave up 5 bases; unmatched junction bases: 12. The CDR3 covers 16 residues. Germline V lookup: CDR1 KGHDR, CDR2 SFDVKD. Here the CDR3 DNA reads TGTGCCACCAGTGCGAACAGGGGGCTCGCCCGGGACGAGCAGTACTTC. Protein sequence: CATSANRGLARDEQYF.

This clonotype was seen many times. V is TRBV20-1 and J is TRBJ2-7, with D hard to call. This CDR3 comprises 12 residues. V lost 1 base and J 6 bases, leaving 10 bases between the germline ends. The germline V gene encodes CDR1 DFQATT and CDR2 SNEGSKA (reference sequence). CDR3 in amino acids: CSARGLPLEQYF. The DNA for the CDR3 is TGCAGTGCTAGAGGGCTCCCCCTCGAGCAGTACTTC.

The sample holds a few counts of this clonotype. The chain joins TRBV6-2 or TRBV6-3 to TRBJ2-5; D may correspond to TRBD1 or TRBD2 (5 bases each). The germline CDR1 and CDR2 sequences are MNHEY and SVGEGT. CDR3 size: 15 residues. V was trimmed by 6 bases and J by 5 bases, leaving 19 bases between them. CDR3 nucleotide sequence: TGTGCCAGCAGCCCAATGACAGCCAGCGGCGAGACCCAGTACTTC. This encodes CASSPMTASGETQYF.

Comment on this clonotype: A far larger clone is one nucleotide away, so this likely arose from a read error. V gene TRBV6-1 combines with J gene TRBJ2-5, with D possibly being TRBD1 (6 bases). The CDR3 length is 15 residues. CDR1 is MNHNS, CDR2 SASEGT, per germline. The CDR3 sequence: CGSSEINREQETQYF. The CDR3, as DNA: TGTGGCAGCAGTGAGATCAACAGGGAGCAAGAGACCCAGTACTTC.

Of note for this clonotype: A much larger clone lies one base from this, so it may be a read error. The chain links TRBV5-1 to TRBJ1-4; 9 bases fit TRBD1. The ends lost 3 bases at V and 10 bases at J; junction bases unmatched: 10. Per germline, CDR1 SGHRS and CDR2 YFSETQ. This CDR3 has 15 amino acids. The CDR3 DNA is TGCGCCAGCAGCTGGGGTCGGACAGGGGATGGAAAACTGTTTTTT. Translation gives CASSWGRTGDGKLFF. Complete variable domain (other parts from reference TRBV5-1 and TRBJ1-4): KAGVTQTPRYLIKTRGQQVTLSCSPISGHRSVSWYQQTPGQGLQFLFEYFSETQRNKGNFPGRFSGRQFSNSRSEMNVSTLELGDSALYLCASSWGRTGDGKLFFGSGTQLSVL.

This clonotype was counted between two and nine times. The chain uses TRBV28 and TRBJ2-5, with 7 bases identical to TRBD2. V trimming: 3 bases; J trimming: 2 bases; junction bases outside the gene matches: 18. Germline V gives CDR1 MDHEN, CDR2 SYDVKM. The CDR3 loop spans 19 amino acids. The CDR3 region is CASSFPSFLAAQPQETQYF. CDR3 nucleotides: TGTGCCAGCAGTTTTCCCTCCTTTCTAGCGGCCCAACCTCAAGAGACCCAGTACTTC.

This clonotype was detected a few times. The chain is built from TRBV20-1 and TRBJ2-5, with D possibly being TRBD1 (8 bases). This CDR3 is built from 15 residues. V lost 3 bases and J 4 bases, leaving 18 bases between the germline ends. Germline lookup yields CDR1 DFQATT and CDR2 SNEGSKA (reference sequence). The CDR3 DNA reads TGCAGTGCTAGTTCAACAGGGGGGGGAGGAGAGACCCAGTACTTC. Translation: CSASSTGGGGETQYF.

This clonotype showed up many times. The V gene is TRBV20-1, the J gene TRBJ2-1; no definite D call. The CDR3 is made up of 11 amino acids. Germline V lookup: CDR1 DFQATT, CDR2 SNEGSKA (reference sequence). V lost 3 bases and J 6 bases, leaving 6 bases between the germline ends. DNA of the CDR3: TGCAGTGCTAGTGTGGGCAATGAGCAGTTCTTC. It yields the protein CSASVGNEQFF.

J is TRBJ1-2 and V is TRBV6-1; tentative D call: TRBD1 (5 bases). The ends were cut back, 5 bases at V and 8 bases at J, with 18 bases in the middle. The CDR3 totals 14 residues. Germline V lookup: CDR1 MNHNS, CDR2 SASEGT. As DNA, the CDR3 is TGTGCCAGCAGTAACCCCCAGGGCGGGGACGGCTACACCTTC. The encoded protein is CASSNPQGGDGYTF.